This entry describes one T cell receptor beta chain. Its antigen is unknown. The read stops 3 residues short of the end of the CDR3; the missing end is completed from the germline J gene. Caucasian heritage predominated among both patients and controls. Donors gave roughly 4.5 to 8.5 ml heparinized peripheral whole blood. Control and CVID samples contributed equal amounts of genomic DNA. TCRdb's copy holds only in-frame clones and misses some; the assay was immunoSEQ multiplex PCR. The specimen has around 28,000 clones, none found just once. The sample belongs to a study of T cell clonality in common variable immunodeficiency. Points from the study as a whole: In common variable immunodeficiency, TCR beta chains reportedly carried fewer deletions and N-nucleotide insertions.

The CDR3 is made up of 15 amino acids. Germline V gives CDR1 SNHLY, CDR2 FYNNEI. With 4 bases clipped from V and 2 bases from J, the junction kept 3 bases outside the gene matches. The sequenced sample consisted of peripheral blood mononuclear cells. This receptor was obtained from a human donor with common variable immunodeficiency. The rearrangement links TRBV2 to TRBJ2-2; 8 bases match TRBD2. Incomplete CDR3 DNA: TGTGCCAGCAGTGTCGGGGGGGGCAACACCGGGGAG. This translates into CASSVGGGNTGE. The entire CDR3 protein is CASSVGGGNTGELFF. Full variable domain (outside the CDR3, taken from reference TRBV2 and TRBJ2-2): EPEVTQTPSHQVTQMGQEVILRCVPISNHLYFYWYRQILGQKVEFLVSFYNNEISEKSEIFDDQFSVERPDGSNFTLKIRSTKLEDSAMYFCASSVGGGNTGELFFGEGSRLTVL.